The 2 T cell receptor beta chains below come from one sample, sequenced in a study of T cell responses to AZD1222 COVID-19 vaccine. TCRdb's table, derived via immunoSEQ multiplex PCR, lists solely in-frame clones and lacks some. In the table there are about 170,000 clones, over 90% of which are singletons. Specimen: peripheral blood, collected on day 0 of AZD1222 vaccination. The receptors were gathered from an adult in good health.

This CDR3 reads CASSPGTSGIYEQYF. The CDR3, as DNA: TGTGCCAGCAGTCCCGGGACTAGCGGAATCTACGAGCAGTACTTC. V gene TRBV25-1 combines with J gene TRBJ2-7; 11 bases are a match to TRBD2. The CDR3 is 15 amino acids. The V and J ends lost 5 bases and 3 bases, in that order; junction bases with no gene match: 6. The germline V gene has CDR1 MGHDK and CDR2 SYGVNS.

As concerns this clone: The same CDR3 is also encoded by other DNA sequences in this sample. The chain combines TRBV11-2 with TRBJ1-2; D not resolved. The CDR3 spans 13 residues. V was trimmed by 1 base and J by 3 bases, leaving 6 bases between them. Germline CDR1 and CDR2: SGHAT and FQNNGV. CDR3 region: CASSLGTDYGYTF. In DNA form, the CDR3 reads TGTGCCAGCAGCTTAGGCACAGACTATGGCTACACCTTC.